Shown below are 2 T cell receptor beta chains from a single sample sequenced in a study of blood T cell repertoires in COVID-19. Generated by immunoSEQ multiplex PCR, the TCRdb table keeps only in-frame clones and is missing some. The data contain roughly 110,000 clones, more than 70% of them singletons. The sequencing sample was made of peripheral blood. The receptors stem from a man between 65 and 79 years old with acute or convalescent COVID-19.

This chain uses TRBV6-5 with TRBJ2-5, with 8 bases fitting TRBD1. The germline V gene has CDR1 MNHEY and CDR2 SVGAGI. The CDR3 is 15 amino acids. The junction had 9 bases not matched to a gene; V was cut back by 6 bases and J by 3 bases. CDR3 loop: CASSSDRGDKETQYF. CDR3 DNA: TGTGCCAGCAGCTCCGACAGGGGCGATAAAGAGACCCAGTACTTC.

The J gene is TRBJ2-5, the V gene TRBV5-8, with a weak D call TRBD1 (6 bases). The V gene's germline CDR1 is SGHTS and CDR2 YDEGEE. V was trimmed by 4 bases and J by 3 bases, leaving 10 bases between them. The CDR3 sequence is 13 residues long. This CDR3 is CASSPRQEETQYF. For the CDR3, the DNA is TGTGCCAGCAGCCCGAGACAGGAAGAGACCCAGTACTTC.